The entry below gives a single TCR beta chain sequence along with its context. Its specific antigen is unknown. No per-base quality is available; no much larger clone lies one base away. According to the study, the label for this sample's treatment or condition signals: in vitro stimulation with specific CMV peptide epitopes to enrich CMV-specific T cells. V gives up 1 base and J gives up 7 bases, and the segment between their germline ends measures 11 bases. The CDR3 contains 15 residues, cysteine and phenylalanine counted. This entry keeps only the CDR3 DNA: 45 bases, framed from base 1. Based on the germline V gene, the CDR1 and CDR2 sequences are MNHGY and SAAAGT. These data originate in a study of T cell repertoires in cytomegalovirus infection (dated by TCRdb to the late 2010s). With regard to the full study: Peptide stimulations targeted recently identified HLA-C-restricted CMV epitopes, whose presentation resists viral immunomodulation, together with well-studied HLA-B-restricted epitopes. Donor HLA type was relevant to the analysis, as public TCR beta signatures indicated carriage of CMV infection together with the matching HLA type.

Summary of the overall study and its limitations: Cumulative frequency of public TCR beta family members discriminated carriers of CMV infection plus the relevant HLA type in this cohort and an independent roughly 330-donor cohort. The ex vivo response was dominated by HLA-C-restricted CMV-specific TCR beta clonotypes, which also provided the single most frequent clonotype in two of eight donors.

Sequencing instrument: Illumina HiSeq 1500. TCRdb ran its own pipeline on the public reads, namely fastp trimming at Q25 and MiXCR clone calling, and kept in-frame beta chains. Each entry merges the rows of one CDR3 protein and shows their most common DNA and genes. A total of about 70,000 distinct CDR3 sequences appear in this sample, 20% of them only once. The top ten clones comprise roughly 62% of the sample. Sequencing was performed on CD8+ T cells from cultured PBMCs, taken from culture after CMV antigen stimulation. The receptor chain draws on TRBV6-8 and TRBJ1-6; TRBD1 is possibly the D segment (6 matching bases). The receptor was derived from a human donor in good health (CMV status not recorded). Some clones in this sample may be carry-over from other donors' samples. This receptor has the CDR3 CASSYFRGGNSPLHF. The sequence in DNA is TGTGCCAGCAGTTACTTCAGGGGTGGGAATTCACCCCTCCACTTT.